Below are 11 T cell receptor beta chains sequenced from a single sample in a study of blood T cell repertoires in COVID-19. TCRdb's table, derived via immunoSEQ multiplex PCR, lists solely in-frame clones and lacks some. Of under 250,000 clones listed, almost 85% are singletons. Material for sequencing was PBMCs or T cells enriched from blood (not recorded which). Every receptor here comes from a woman aged 45-65 years with acute COVID-19.

The chain combines TRBV5-6 with TRBJ2-1; 12 nucleotides align to TRBD2. The CDR3 has 18 residues. Germline lookup yields CDR1 SGHDT and CDR2 YYEEEE. V gave up 4 bases and J gave up 3 bases; unmatched junction bases: 11. DNA for the CDR3: TGTGCCAGCAGCGAACTAGCGGGGGGAAACCTGCACTACAATGAGCAGTTCTTC. The encoded protein is CASSELAGGNLHYNEQFF.

The V and J genes are TRBV7-9 and TRBJ1-1; the D gene is possibly TRBD1 (5 bases). This CDR3 has 15 amino acids. Trimming removed 5 bases from V and 0 bases from J, with 13 bases in between. Germline-derived CDR1 and CDR2 are SEHNR and FQNEAQ (reference sequence). The CDR3 here is CASSPGLGMNTEAFF. The CDR3, as DNA: TGTGCCAGCAGCCCGGGACTAGGGATGAACACTGAAGCTTTCTTT.

The rearrangement joins TRBV11-2 to TRBJ2-5; 11 bases are shared with TRBD2. Germline V gene sequence: CDR1 SGHAT, CDR2 FQNNGV. After removal of 0 bases from V and 13 bases from J, the junction contained 13 bases not matched to a gene. There are 16 residues in the CDR3. The CDR3 protein is CASSLESGLAGLQTYF. The CDR3 DNA follows: TGTGCCAGCAGCTTAGAGTCCGGACTAGCGGGCCTCCAGACGTACTTC.

The rearrangement uses TRBV7-2 and TRBJ2-1; perhaps TRBD2 as D (5 bases). CDR3 length equals 14 residues. V lost 2 bases to trimming and J lost 6 bases, with 11 bases between them. Germline V CDR1 and CDR2: SGHTA, FQGNSA. The CDR3 DNA follows: TGTGCCAGCAGCTTATCCCACCTAGCCAATGAGCAGTTCTTC. Amino acids: CASSLSHLANEQFF.

V and J are TRBV30 and TRBJ1-4; D may be TRBD1 (6 bases). The ends were cut back, 4 bases at V and 6 bases at J, with 12 bases in the middle. The germline V gene has CDR1 GTSNPN and CDR2 SVGIG (reference sequence). The CDR3 spans 13 residues. As DNA, the CDR3 is TGTGCCTGGAATAGGGGGACCGATGAAAAACTGTTTTTT. This encodes CAWNRGTDEKLFF.

This sequence joins TRBV12-3 or TRBV12-4 and TRBJ1-3, with 7 bases lining up with TRBD1. CDR3 length equals 13 residues. The ends lost 6 bases at V and 4 bases at J; junction bases unmatched: 3. CDR3 in DNA: TGTGCCAGCAGGTCGGGACAGGGAAACACCATATATTTT. It specifies CASRSGQGNTIYF.

CDR3 in amino acids: CASSEVEPGELFF. The CDR3 bases are TGTGCCAGCAGTGAAGTGGAGCCCGGGGAGCTGTTTTTT. This chain joins TRBV2 and TRBJ2-2; D remains unclear. Trimming removed 1 base at V and 6 bases at J, with 6 bases between. The CDR3 runs to 13 residues. Germline V gene data show CDR1 as SNHLY and CDR2 as FYNNEI.

The rearrangement joins TRBV6-6 to TRBJ1-1, with TRBD1 matching 7 bases. Germline V gene sequence: CDR1 MNHNY, CDR2 SVGAGI (reference sequence). This CDR3 has 13 amino acids. Losses at the gene ends were 5 bases for V and 5 bases for J; bases not matched to a gene: 5. CDR3 DNA: TGTGCCAGCAGTCTCCCAGGGGGTACTGAAGCTTTCTTT. It translates to CASSLPGGTEAFF.

This rearrangement joins TRBV2 to TRBJ2-1; 10 bases align to TRBD2. The CDR3 covers 12 residues. Unmatched junction bases numbered 4, after V lost 4 bases and J lost 13 bases. Germline V gene sequence: CDR1 SNHLY, CDR2 FYNNEI. DNA of the CDR3: TGTGCCAGCAGTGTGGTAGCGGGGGGTCAGTTCTTC. It is translated as CASSVVAGGQFF.

The genes are TRBV7-2 and TRBJ1-2; weak D call: TRBD1 (6 bases). V was cut by 5 bases and J by 0 bases, with 16 bases left in between. The CDR3 totals 16 residues. From germline, CDR1 is SGHTA and CDR2 FQGNSA. The CDR3 region has the DNA TGTGCCAGCAGCGCTACCTCCGGGACATCTAACTATGGCTACACCTTC. Encoded protein: CASSATSGTSNYGYTF.

The CDR3 protein is CASSLRTGGKNNEQFF. The DNA for the CDR3 is TGCGCCAGCAGCCTACGGACAGGGGGCAAGAACAATGAGCAGTTCTTC. The rearrangement joins TRBV4-3 to TRBJ2-1; 11 nucleotides match TRBD1. The CDR3 runs 16 residues. V shed 4 bases, J shed 5 bases, and the junction held 7 bases outside the gene matches. Germline V lookup: CDR1 LGHNA, CDR2 YSLEER.